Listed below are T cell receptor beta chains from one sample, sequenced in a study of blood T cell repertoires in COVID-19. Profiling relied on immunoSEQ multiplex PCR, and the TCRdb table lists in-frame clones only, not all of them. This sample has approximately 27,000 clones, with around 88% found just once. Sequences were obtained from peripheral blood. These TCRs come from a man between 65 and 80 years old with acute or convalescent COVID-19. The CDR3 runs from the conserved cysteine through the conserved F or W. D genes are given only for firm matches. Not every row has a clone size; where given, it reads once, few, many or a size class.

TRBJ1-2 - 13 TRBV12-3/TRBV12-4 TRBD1 CASSLGQGIGYTF TGTGCCAGCAGTTTAGGACAGGGAATTGGCTACACCTTC
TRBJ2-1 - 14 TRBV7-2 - CASSLRRGGGEQFF TGTGCCAGCAGCTTGCGTCGGGGAGGTGGTGAGCAGTTCTTC
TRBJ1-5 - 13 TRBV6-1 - CASSEASHQPQHF TGTGCCAGCAGTGAAGCGAGTCATCAGCCCCAGCATTTT
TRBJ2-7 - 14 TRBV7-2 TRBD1 CASSPGQGVYEQYF TGTGCCAGCAGCCCCGGACAGGGTGTCTACGAGCAGTACTTC
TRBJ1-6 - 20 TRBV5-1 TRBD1 CASRLGGAGNPGGYNSPLHF TGCGCCAGCCGTTTAGGAGGAGCAGGGAATCCAGGGGGTTATAATTCACCCCTCCACTTT
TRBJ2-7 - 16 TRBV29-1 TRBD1 CSVVTGGSSHTYEQYF TGCAGCGTTGTAACAGGGGGCTCATCCCACACCTACGAGCAGTACTTC
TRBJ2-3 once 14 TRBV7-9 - CASSLVKETDTQYF TGTGCCAGCAGCTTAGTGAAGGAGACAGATACGCAGTATTTT
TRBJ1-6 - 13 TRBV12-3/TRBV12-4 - CASRRTGNSPLHF TGTGCCAGCAGACGGACGGGGAATTCACCCCTCCACTTT
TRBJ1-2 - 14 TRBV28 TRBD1 CASSKLGTAHGYTF TGTGCCAGCAGTAAACTCGGGACAGCCCATGGCTACACCTTC
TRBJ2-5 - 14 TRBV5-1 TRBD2 CASSLAAGEETQYF TGCGCCAGCAGCTTGGCCGCGGGGGAAGAGACCCAGTACTTC
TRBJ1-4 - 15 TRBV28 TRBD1 CASSPQTGPKEKLFF TGTGCCAGCAGTCCACAGACAGGGCCCAAAGAAAAACTGTTTTTT
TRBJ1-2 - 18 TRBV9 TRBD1 CASSPSPGTGFLVNGYTF TGTGCCAGCAGCCCCTCCCCCGGGACAGGGTTCCTGGTAAATGGCTACACCTTC
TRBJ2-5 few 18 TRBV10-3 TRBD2 CAISDGPRASGREETQYF TGTGCCATCAGTGACGGACCGCGGGCTAGCGGGAGGGAAGAGACCCAGTACTTC
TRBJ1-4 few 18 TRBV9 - CASSAGRGRLATNEKLFF TGTGCCAGCAGCGCTGGTAGAGGTCGTCTTGCAACTAATGAAAAACTGTTTTTT
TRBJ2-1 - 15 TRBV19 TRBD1 CASRRQGSRRNEQFF TGTGCCAGTAGAAGACAGGGCTCTAGGAGGAATGAGCAGTTCTTC
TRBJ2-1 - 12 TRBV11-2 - CASSPLNPEQFF TGTGCCAGCAGTCCACTTAATCCTGAGCAGTTCTTC
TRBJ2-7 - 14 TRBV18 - CASLDGGLSYEQYF TGTGCCAGCCTGGACGGAGGCCTCTCCTACGAGCAGTACTTC
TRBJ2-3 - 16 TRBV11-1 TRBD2 CASSRLAGGFTDTQYF TGTGCCAGCAGCCGACTAGCGGGAGGGTTCACAGATACGCAGTATTTT
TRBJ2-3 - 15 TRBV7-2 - CASSLGAGQTDTQYF TGTGCCAGCAGCTTAGGCGCCGGACAGACAGATACGCAGTATTTT
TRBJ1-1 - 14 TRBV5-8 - CASSLQGPNTEAFF TGTGCCAGCAGCTTACAGGGCCCGAACACTGAAGCTTTCTTT
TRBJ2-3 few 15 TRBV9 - CASSGNPSGTDTQYF TGTGCCAGCAGCGGAAACCCCTCGGGCACAGATACGCAGTATTTT
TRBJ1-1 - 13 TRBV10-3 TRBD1 CAISADRVTEAFF TGTGCCATCAGTGCCGACAGGGTAACTGAAGCTTTCTTT
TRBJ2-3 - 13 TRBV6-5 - CASSRDSTDTQYF TGTGCCAGCAGTCGGGACTCCACAGATACGCAGTATTTT
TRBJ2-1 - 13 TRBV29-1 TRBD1 CSVVDRGYNEQFF TGCAGCGTTGTGGACAGGGGATACAATGAGCAGTTCTTC
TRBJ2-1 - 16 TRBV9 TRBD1 CASSPQPGQGPREQFF TGTGCCAGCAGCCCCCAACCGGGACAGGGACCCAGGGAGCAGTTCTTC
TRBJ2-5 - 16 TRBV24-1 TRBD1 CATSDAGQGFGETQYF TGTGCCACCAGTGACGCGGGACAGGGTTTCGGAGAGACCCAGTACTTC
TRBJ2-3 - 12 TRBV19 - CASSSGADTQYF TGTGCCAGTAGTTCAGGGGCAGATACGCAGTATTTT
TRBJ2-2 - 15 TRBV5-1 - CASGQQGIGTGELFF TGCGCCAGCGGTCAACAGGGTATCGGGACCGGGGAGCTGTTTTTT
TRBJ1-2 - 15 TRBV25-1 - CASSPGQFTNYGYTF TGTGCCAGCAGTCCCGGACAGTTTACTAACTATGGCTACACCTTC
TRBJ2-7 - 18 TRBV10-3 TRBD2 CAISESFLRAGAYYEQYF TGTGCCATCAGTGAGTCGTTTCTTCGAGCGGGAGCCTACTACGAGCAGTACTTC
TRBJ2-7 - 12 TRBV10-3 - CAIRAGSYEQYF TGTGCCATCAGGGCTGGTTCCTACGAGCAGTACTTC
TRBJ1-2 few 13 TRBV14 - CASSIVGDYGYTF TGTGCCAGCAGCATTGTCGGGGACTATGGCTACACCTTC
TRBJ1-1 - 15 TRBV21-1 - CASSKARDLNTEAFF TGTGCCAGCAGCAAAGCGCGAGACTTGAACACTGAAGCTTTCTTT
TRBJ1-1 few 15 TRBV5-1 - CASSGRGGLNTEAFF TGCGCCAGCAGCGGTCGGGGAGGGTTGAACACTGAAGCTTTCTTT
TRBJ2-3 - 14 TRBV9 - CASSPTPTADTQYF TGTGCCAGCAGCCCCACCCCTACCGCCGATACGCAGTATTTT
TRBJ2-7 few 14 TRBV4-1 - CASSPGPFGFEQYF TGCGCCAGCAGCCCAGGCCCTTTCGGATTTGAGCAGTACTTC
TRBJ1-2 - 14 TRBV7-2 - CASSLGGQTYGYTF TGTGCCAGCAGCTTAGGAGGACAGACCTATGGCTACACCTTC
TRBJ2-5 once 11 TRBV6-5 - CASSQGGTQYF TGTGCCAGTTCCCAAGGGGGGACCCAGTACTTC
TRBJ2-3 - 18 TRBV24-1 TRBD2 CATSDLGTSGSSTDTQYF TGTGCCACCAGTGATTTGGGGACTAGCGGGAGTAGCACAGATACGCAGTATTTT
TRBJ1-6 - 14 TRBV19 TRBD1 CASSTMTGNSPLHF TGTGCCAGTAGTACAATGACAGGGAACTCACCCCTCCACTTT
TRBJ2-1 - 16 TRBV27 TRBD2 CASRPWGGGTYNEQFF TGTGCCAGCAGGCCTTGGGGGGGTGGGACCTACAATGAGCAGTTCTTC
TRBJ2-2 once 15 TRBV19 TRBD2 CASRPRTSCPGELFF TGTGCCAGTCGTCCCAGGACTAGCTGTCCCGGGGAGCTGTTTTTT
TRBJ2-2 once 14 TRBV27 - CASTRDFRTGELFF TGTGCCAGCACCAGGGACTTCCGCACCGGGGAGCTGTTTTTT
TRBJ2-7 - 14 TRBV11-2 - CASSFLRQPYEQYF TGTGCCAGCAGCTTTCTTCGACAGCCCTACGAGCAGTACTTC
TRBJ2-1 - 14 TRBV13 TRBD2 CASSPGLADTEQFF TGTGCCAGCAGCCCCGGACTAGCGGATACGGAGCAGTTCTTC
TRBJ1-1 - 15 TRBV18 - CASSPKGRGNTEAFF TGTGCCAGCTCACCAAAGGGGCGTGGGAACACTGAAGCTTTCTTT
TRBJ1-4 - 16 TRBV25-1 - CASSDRVGVANEKLFF TGTGCCAGCAGTGACAGGGTGGGCGTAGCTAATGAAAAACTGTTTTTT
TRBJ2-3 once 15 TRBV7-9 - CASSLAPPGTDTQYF TGTGCCAGCAGCTTAGCGCCCCCGGGCACAGATACGCAGTATTTT
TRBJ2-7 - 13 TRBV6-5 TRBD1 CASSRTGQGEQYF TGTGCCAGCAGCCGGACAGGCCAAGGTGAGCAGTACTTC
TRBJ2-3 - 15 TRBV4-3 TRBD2 CASSQLAGVADTQYF TGCGCCAGCAGCCAGTTAGCGGGAGTAGCAGATACGCAGTATTTT
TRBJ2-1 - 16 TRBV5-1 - CASTSGGGGPNNEQFF TGCGCCAGCACCAGCGGAGGGGGGGGCCCAAACAATGAGCAGTTCTTC
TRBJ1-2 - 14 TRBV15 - CATSSPDRAYGYTF TGTGCCACCAGCAGCCCCGATCGCGCCTATGGCTACACCTTC